Detailed here is one T cell receptor (beta chain). Its antigen is unknown. The sample belongs to a study of cytomegalovirus exposure and HLA in healthy donors. Study-wide context: When over 300 donors were genotyped, 81% of them were found to fall in the Caucasian-associated ancestry cluster.

Study-level points and caveats: The investigators catalogued 160 or so TCR beta chains as cytomegalovirus-associated. Later analysis reportedly placed an Asian-associated ancestry cluster below the approximately 730-donor mean in N-insertions. Common viral pathogens seemed to be connected with several of the most significant clusters, according to a later analysis.

The PCR was carried out with 60 Vbeta primers and 13 Jbeta primers. Using immunoSEQ multiplex PCR, the repertoire was profiled, and TCRdb retains in-frame clones only, with some absent. This sample has roughly 120,000 clones, with around four fifths found just once. There are 12 residues in the CDR3. The V gene's germline CDR1 is SGHTA and CDR2 FQGNSA. Trimming removed 1 base at V and 4 bases at J, with 5 bases between. The sequence derives from a male donor in good health and CMV-seropositive. The specimen was PBMCs. J is TRBJ2-7 and V is TRBV7-2; the D is unclear. DNA for the CDR3: TGTGCCAGCAGCTTAGGGCAATACGAGCAGTACTTC. This gives the protein CASSLGQYEQYF.